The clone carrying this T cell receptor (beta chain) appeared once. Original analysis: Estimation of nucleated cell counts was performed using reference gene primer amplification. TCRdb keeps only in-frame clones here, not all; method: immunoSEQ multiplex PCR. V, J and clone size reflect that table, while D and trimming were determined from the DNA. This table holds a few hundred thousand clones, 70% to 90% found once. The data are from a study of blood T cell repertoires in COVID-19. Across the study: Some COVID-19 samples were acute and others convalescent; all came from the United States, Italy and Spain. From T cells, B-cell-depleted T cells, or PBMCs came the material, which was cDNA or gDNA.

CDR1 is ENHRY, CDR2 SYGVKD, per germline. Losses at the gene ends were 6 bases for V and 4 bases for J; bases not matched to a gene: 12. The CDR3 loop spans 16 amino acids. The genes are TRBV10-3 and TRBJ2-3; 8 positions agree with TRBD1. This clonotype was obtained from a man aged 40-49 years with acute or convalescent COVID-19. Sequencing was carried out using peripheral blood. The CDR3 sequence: CAIRPDRVGLSDTQYF. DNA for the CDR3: TGTGCCATCAGGCCGGACAGGGTGGGTCTTTCAGATACGCAGTATTTT.